This T cell receptor beta chain came from a study of T cells after posttransplantation cyclophosphamide. Profiled with immunoSEQ multiplex PCR; TCRdb holds only in-frame clones, not every one. In the table there are fewer than 55,000 clones, 85% to 95% of which are singletons. The CDR3 extends over 15 amino acids. From germline, CDR1 is SGDLS and CDR2 YYNGEE. The junction had 8 bases not matched to a gene; V was cut back by 2 bases and J by 5 bases. The related graft donor's blood sample was taken on the day of bone marrow donation. The chain joins TRBV9 to TRBJ2-5; 8 nucleotides align to TRBD2. Sequenced: PBMCs. This receptor was identified in a woman in her thirties in good health and a related stem cell transplant donor. In nucleotides, the CDR3 is TGTGCCAGCAGCGTCCCCGCGGGGGGCCATGAGACCCAGTACTTC. Translated, it gives CASSVPAGGHETQYF.